This TCR beta chain was retrieved from a study of blood T cell repertoires in COVID-19. Study information: Acute-phase and convalescent COVID-19 samples originated in the United States, Italy and Spain. Sources were T cells, B-cell-depleted T cells, or PBMCs; the material itself was cDNA or gDNA.

The authors' processing: Counts of nucleated cells, estimated from reference gene primer amplification, were obtained. Profiling relied on immunoSEQ multiplex PCR, and the TCRdb table lists in-frame clones only, not all of them. Clone size and the V and J calls come from that table; the DNA yielded D and trimming. The sample carries 240,000 or so clones, 70% to 90% recorded once. Trimming pared 6 bases from V and 1 base from J, leaving 6 bases between. This CDR3 comprises 12 residues. CDR1 MNHEY and CDR2 SVGAGI come from the germline V gene. Sequenced sample: peripheral blood. This clonotype originated in a woman aged 25 to 39 who had recovered from COVID-19. The rearrangement links TRBV6-5 to TRBJ1-1; no clear D. The CDR3 nucleotides are TGTGCCAGCAGCACAAGGAACACTGAAGCTTTCTTT. Translated, it gives CASSTRNTEAFF.